This section outlines one TCR beta chain sequence together with its context. The data derive from a study of T cell changes during pregnancy in multiple sclerosis. CDR3 length: 12 amino acids. V was trimmed by 6 bases and J by 3 bases, leaving 8 bases between them. CDR1 and CDR2 (germline): MDHEN, SYDVKM. Sequencing used immunoSEQ multiplex PCR; TCRdb keeps in-frame clones, though not all of them. The sample shows roughly 60,000 clones, roughly 87% of them seen only once. The rearrangement links TRBV28 to TRBJ1-2, with D possibly matching TRBD1 (6 bases). This clonotype was obtained from a female donor in good health, enrolled as a control in a pregnancy study. The specimen comprised peripheral blood, sampled in the second trimester of pregnancy. The CDR3 DNA reads TGTGCCAGCAGCCGACAGGACTATGGCTACACCTTC. Amino acid sequence: CASSRQDYGYTF.